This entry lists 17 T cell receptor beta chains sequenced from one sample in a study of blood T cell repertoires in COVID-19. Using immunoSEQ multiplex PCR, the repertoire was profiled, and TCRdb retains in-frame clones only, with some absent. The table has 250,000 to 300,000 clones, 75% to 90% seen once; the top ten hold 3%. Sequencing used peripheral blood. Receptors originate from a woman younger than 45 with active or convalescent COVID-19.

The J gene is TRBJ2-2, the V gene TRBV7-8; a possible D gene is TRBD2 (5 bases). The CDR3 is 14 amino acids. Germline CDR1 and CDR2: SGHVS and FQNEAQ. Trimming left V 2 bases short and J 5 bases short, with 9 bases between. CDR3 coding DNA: TGTGCCAGCAGCTTACTACGCGGGACCGGGGAGCTGTTTTTT. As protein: CASSLLRGTGELFF.

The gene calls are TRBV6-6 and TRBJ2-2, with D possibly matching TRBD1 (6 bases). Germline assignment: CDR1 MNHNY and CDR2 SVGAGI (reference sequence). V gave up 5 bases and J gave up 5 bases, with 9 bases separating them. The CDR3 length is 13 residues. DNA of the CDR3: TGTGCCAGCAGTCCTAGGGGGACCGGGGAGCTGTTTTTT. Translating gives CASSPRGTGELFF.

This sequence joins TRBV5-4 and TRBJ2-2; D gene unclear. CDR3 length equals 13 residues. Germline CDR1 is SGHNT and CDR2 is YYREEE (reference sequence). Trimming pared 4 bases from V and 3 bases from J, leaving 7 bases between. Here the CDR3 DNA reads TGTGCCAGCAGCGCCCGGGACACCGGGGAGCTGTTTTTT. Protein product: CASSARDTGELFF.

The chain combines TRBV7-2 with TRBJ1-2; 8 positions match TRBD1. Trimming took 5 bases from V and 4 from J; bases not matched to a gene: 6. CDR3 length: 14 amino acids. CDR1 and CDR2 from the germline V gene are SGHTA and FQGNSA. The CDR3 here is CASSRGTGSYGYTF. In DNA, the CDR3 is TGTGCCAGCAGCCGGGGGACAGGCTCCTATGGCTACACCTTC. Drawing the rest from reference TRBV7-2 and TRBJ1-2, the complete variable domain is GAGVSQSPSNKVTEKGKDVELRCDPISGHTALYWYRQSLGQGLEFLIYFQGNSAPDKSGLPSDRFSAERTGGSVSTLTIQRTQQEDSAVYLCASSRGTGSYGYTFGSGTRLTVV.

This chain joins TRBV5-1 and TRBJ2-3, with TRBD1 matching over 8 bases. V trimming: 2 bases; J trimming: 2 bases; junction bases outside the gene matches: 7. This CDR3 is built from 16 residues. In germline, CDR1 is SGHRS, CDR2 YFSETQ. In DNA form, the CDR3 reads TGCGCCAGCAGCTTAAACAGGGGGAGGTACACAGATACGCAGTATTTT. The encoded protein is CASSLNRGRYTDTQYF.

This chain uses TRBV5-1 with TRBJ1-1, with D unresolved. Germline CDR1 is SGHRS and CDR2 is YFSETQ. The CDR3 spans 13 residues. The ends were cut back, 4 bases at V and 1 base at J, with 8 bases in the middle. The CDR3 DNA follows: TGCGCCAGCAGCACCGGGGAGAACACTGAAGCTTTCTTT. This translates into CASSTGENTEAFF.

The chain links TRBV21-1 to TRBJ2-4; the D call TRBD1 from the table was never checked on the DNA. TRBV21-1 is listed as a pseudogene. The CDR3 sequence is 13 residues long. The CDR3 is CASSQKCRNIQYF. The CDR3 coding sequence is TGTGCCAGCAGCCAAAAGTGCAGGAACATTCAGTACTTC.

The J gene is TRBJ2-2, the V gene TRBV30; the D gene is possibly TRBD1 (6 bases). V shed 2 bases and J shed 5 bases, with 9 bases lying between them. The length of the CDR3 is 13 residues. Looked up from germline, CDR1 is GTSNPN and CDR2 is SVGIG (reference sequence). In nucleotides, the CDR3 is TGTGCCTGGAGTTGGCAGGGGACCGGGGAGCTGTTTTTT. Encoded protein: CAWSWQGTGELFF.

CDR3 protein: CASSKRGSGVGSRELFF. The CDR3 DNA is TGTGCCAGCAGCAAACGAGGGTCCGGGGTCGGGAGCAGGGAGCTGTTTTTT. This sequence joins TRBV7-2 and TRBJ2-2; the D gene is possibly TRBD2 (6 bases). Germline assignment: CDR1 SGHTA and CDR2 FQGNSA. V dropped 5 bases and J dropped 9 bases, with 25 bases sitting between them. The CDR3 is made up of 17 amino acids.

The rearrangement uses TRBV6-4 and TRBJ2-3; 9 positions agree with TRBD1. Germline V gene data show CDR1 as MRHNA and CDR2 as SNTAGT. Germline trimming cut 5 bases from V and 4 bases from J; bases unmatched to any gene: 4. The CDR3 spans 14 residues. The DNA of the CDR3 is TGTGCCAGCAGTTCGGACAGGGGTGCAGATACGCAGTATTTT. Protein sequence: CASSSDRGADTQYF.

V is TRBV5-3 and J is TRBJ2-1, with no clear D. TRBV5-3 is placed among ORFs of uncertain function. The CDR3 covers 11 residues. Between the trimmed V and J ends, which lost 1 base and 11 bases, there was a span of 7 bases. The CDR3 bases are TGTGCCAGAAGCTTGAGGAGCCAGCAGTTCTTC. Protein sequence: CARSLRSQQFF.

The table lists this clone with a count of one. In DNA form, the CDR3 reads TGCAGCGCCGGACAGACTGAAGCTTTCTTT. This sequence encodes CSAGQTEAFF. The chain joins TRBV29-1 to TRBJ1-1; possible D gene TRBD1, 6 bases. The CDR3 consists of 10 residues. The germline CDR1 and CDR2 sequences are SQVTM and ANQGSEA. V gave up 7 bases and J gave up 5 bases, with 8 bases separating them. The full variable domain, with the rest looked up from reference TRBV29-1 and TRBJ1-1, is SAVISQKPSRDICQRGTSLTIQCQVDSQVTMMFWYRQQPGQSLTLIATANQGSEATYESGFVIDKFPISRPNLTFSTLTVSNMSPEDSSIYLCSAGQTEAFFGQGTRLTVV.

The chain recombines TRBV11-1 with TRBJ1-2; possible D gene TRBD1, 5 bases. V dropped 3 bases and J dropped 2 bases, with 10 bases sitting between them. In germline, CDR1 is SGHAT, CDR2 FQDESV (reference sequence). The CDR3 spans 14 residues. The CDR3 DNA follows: TGTGCCAGCAGCTTTCAGGGTCAGAACTATGGCTACACCTTC. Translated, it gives CASSFQGQNYGYTF.

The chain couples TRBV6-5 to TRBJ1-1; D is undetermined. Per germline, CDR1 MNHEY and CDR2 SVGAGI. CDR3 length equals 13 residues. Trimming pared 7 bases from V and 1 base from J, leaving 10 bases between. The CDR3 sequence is CASIPSENTEAFF. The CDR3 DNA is TGTGCCAGCATACCCTCAGAGAACACTGAAGCTTTCTTT.

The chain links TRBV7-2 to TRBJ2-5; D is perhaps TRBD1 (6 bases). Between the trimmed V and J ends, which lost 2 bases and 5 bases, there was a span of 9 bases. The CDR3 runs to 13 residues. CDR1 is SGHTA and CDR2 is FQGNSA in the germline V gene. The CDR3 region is CASSLSRGETQYF. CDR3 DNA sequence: TGTGCCAGCAGCTTATCCAGGGGTGAGACCCAGTACTTC.

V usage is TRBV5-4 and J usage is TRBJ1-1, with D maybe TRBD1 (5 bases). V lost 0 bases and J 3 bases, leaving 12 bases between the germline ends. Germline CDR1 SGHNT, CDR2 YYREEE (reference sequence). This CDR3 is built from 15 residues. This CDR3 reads CASSLGGRQYTEAFF. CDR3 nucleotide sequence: TGTGCCAGCAGCTTGGGGGGGAGGCAGTACACTGAAGCTTTCTTT.

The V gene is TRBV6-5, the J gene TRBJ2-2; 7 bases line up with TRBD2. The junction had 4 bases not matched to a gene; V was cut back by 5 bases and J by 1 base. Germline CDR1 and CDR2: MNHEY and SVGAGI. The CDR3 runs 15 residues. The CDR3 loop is CASSPTSVNTGELFF. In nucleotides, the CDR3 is TGTGCCAGCAGTCCTACTAGCGTGAACACCGGGGAGCTGTTTTTT.